This TCR beta chain was recovered during a study of cytomegalovirus exposure and HLA in healthy donors listed by TCRdb under 2017. For the study in its entirety: In an earlier analysis of some 550 of the donors, less than 350 Gb of sequence data and 117 million unique TCR beta sequences from 150 million to 200 million T cells were reported. Both class I and class II loci were covered by HLA typing, at four-digit resolution. Rather than drawing on any new phenotypic data, the later analysis identified candidate immune exposures from TCR beta sequences and the way those sequences occurred across donors. In addition to the first cohort of 666 subjects, a separate validation cohort of 120 different subjects was used. The number of typed donors differed by locus: about 620-640 for A, B, C, DRB1 and DQB1; some 500 for DQA1; 606 for DPA1; and some 470 for DPB1. Using immunosequencing, the study profiled T cell repertoires from 500 to 800 subjects and related those repertoires to cytomegalovirus serostatus. The study aimed to test whether cataloging public T cell receptors could reveal signatures of past pathogen exposure. Of the 398 genotyped donors, approximately 83% fell in the genetic ancestry cluster associated with self-reported Caucasian donors. A later genetic analysis took genome-wide SNP genotypes for 398 of the 666 donors and used that subset as a discovery cohort. A handful of DR-DQ haplotypes were treated as single units for association and clustering because of strong linkage in the cohort. The study combined high-throughput TCR immunosequencing, statistical association of individual TCRs with disease status, and machine learning to predict cytomegalovirus infection status. Roughly 300 gigabases of sequencing data and around 90 million unique TCR sequences made up an early release that covered approximately 700 HLA-typed donors. Donor age, sex, ethnicity and CMV serostatus were compiled together with the repertoire data. Every discovery cohort repertoire had been produced on one sequencing platform. To decide whether each TCR beta V gene segment behaved as functional or pseudogenic, an earlier analysis of some 580 of the donors relied on high-throughput TCR beta sequencing. Among a few hundred genotyped donors of the cohort, an average of approximately 240,000 unique TCR beta nucleotide sequences were sequenced per donor, around 20% of them non-productive. A later analysis re-examined previously published TCR beta repertoires from several hundred donors and added high-resolution HLA genotyping to investigate patterns of TCR occurrence.

The germline V gene (reference sequence) sets CDR1 to LNHDA and CDR2 to SQIVND. The CDR3, cysteine through phenylalanine, is 17 amino acids long. Only the CDR3 part of the read is kept: 51 bases, read in frame from the first base. V is trimmed back by 4 bases and J by 4 bases, and the junction contains 10 bases that no gene match accounts for. Libraries were prepared through the immunoSEQ multiplex PCR assay. The multiplex PCR relied on a mix of 60 forward primers for TCR Vbeta segments and 13 reverse primers for TCR Jbeta segments. A multiplex PCR assay on genomic DNA amplified the CDR3 region of rearranged TCR beta genes. The amplified TCR beta libraries were sequenced on the Illumina HiSeq System as 87-base-pair reads. As for how the authors treated the data: In a later analysis, tens of millions of unique TCR beta chains were counted across the 650 to 750 repertoires, and around 11 million of these chains were shared by at least two donors. Raw reads were error-corrected and collapsed into unique sequences with a nearest-neighbor algorithm that merged closely related sequences to remove PCR and sequencing errors. V, D and J gene segments were assigned by aligning CDR3 sequences to IMGT reference sequences. For a sequence to be retained, a match of at least six nucleotides was required to both a V gene segment and a J gene segment. Rearrangements were classified as productive when the CDR3 lacked stop codons and remained in frame with V and J, and all other rearrangements were classified as non-productive. Following IMGT convention, CDR3 was defined as the stretch from the second conserved V-encoded cysteine to the conserved J-encoded phenylalanine. The earlier analysis of 450 to 750 of the donors excluded any sequence lacking an unambiguous match to a single V gene segment. An earlier analysis of fewer than 750 of the donors called V segments functional above 56.7% productive rearrangements and segregating when the between-donor standard deviation exceeded 5%. To diagnose cytomegalovirus status from the catalog of TCR beta chain sequences, a statistical classification framework was built. A later analysis assigned V and J genes by comparing TCR nucleotide sequences with IMGT/GENE-DB human TR gene sequences. The TCRdist pipeline was used in a later analysis to assign CDR3 sequences and most-parsimonious VDJ recombination scenarios. In a later analysis, every TCR beta chain was defined by the combination of its CDR3 amino acid sequence and its V-gene family, and reads without a unique V-gene family were dropped. In a later analysis, several hundred highly shared, low-generation-probability nucleotide sequences were removed to address suspected cross-contamination and a sequencing artifact. In a later analysis, a clonal expansion index for each public chain was calculated from normalized within-repertoire ranks of inferred template counts. In a later analysis, generation probabilities were computed with a VDJ recombination model fitted to out-of-frame rearrangements, and the resulting probabilities were checked against IGoR. Hypergeometric tests were used in a later analysis to score TCR-TCR, TCR-HLA and TCR-CMV co-occurrence, with a repertoire-size bias correction applied to the TCR pairs. In a later analysis, false discovery rates were estimated by permuting HLA or CMV assignments 20 times. A later analysis grouped co-occurring TCRs with DBSCAN, adding TCRdist sequence similarity when clustering within HLA-allele-positive subsets. Repertoires with fewer than 30,000 or more than 120,000 public chains were left out of co-occurrence clustering, as were about 5 repertoires with anomalous nucleotide sharing. TCRdb limited this immuneACCESS table to in-frame rearrangements with V and J called. A share of clones is missing; checked studies link under half to unresolved V genes, and the rest is unexplained. The V and J calls and clone size were taken over from that table, and D and trimming were inferred from the DNA. The sample table records some 220,000 clones; 70% to 90% of these occur just once. Clones ranked in the top ten supply roughly 0.26% of the sample.

Here is what the overall study found, with its caveats: According to a later analysis, parvovirus B19, influenza, CMV and Epstein-Barr virus appeared linked to several top co-occurrence clusters. Most TCR sequences were seen in very few donors, while some public TCRs were found in many individuals. In a later genetic analysis, a missense DCLRE1C variant was associated with V-gene and J-gene trimming of TCR beta chains, and the association was replicated in an independent cohort. In a later analysis, TCR association rates were found to vary across HLA loci, with the most associated TCRs seen for DRB1 alleles and the fewest for HLA-C alleles. Because HLA typing was unavailable for some donors at each locus, only the typed subset was used in association tests. At a false discovery rate of 0.05, a later analysis linked some 18,000 TCR beta sequences to specific HLA alleles. This cohort had only TCR beta chains sequenced, and the lack of alpha or paired-chain data limited which features could be detected. Because counts were too low, roughly 16 rarely observed V segments, including chromosome 9 orphons, were excluded from the earlier analysis of several hundred of the donors. A few of the identified cytomegalovirus-associated TCR beta chains were confirmed in vitro to be specific for cytomegalovirus antigens. The presence/absence analyses assumed that sequencing depth was roughly uniform across donors, and that assumption may not be true. A cluster of highly shared sequence variants was judged likely to represent a technical artifact of the sequencing pipeline. CMV serostatus was the only immune exposure information available for the cohort. The authors suggested that the approach could potentially be generalized to other disease states and immunological phenotypes. Linkage disequilibrium might explain the correlated functional status among segregating V segments, but an unknown experimental factor could not be excluded. The classifier was reported to diagnose cytomegalovirus status with high specificity and sensitivity in both the original cohort and the validation cohort. Some IMGT-functional V segments, including TRBV6-2 and TRBV6-3, could not be distinguished by the 87-base-pair reads and were therefore excluded. In an earlier analysis of 450 to 750 of the donors, most TCR beta V segments appeared in productive rearrangements about 87% or about 30% of the time, broadly matching IMGT annotations. A later analysis found that HLA-associated TCR beta chains were more clonally expanded and had lower generation probabilities than equally common non-associated chains. In the study, 164 TCR beta chains were listed as associated with cytomegalovirus. According to a later genetic analysis, donors in an Asian-associated ancestry cluster had fewer N-insertions in productive TCRs than the approximately 650-donor mean. According to a later analysis, most CMV-associated TCR beta chains appeared to be HLA-restricted, and the HLA associations seemed to be driven largely by CMV exposure. Strong co-occurrence of HLA alleles, especially DR and DQ, made assigning TCR associations to individual alleles difficult. A further reported finding was that TCR beta sequences accurately predicted the HLA-A and HLA-B alleles for most subjects in the first cohort.

The cohort comprised around 690 healthy bone marrow donors. At the time of sampling, all cohort members were nominally healthy, though unrecorded immune exposures were likely present. The donor was CMV seronegative and was included in the group of several hundred seronegative cohort members. A peripheral blood sample was provided by each donor, and peripheral blood mononuclear cells were used for TCR beta sequencing. Genomic DNA was extracted from the blood cell samples with the Qiagen DNeasy Blood Extraction Kit. This clone occurred a few times. Its antigen has not been determined. Base quality data are lacking; no much larger clone is found one base away.

The clonotype was recovered from a girl aged 2-10 years in good health and CMV-seronegative. The material sequenced was PBMCs. The chain links TRBV19 with TRBJ2-7, with 13 bases in between that match TRBD2. CDR3 region: CASSKWTSGSQLYEQYF. The nucleotide sequence is given as TGTGCCAGTAGTAAGTGGACTAGCGGGAGTCAACTTTACGAGCAGTACTTC.